This TCR beta chain derives from a study of blood T cells in healthy people across ages. Study results and caveats: Strong correlation linked observed beta diversity and percent naive T cells. CMV status of donors was unknown, possibly confounding expanded clonotype changes.

Staff drew roughly 10 milliliters of peripheral blood from each donor. Ten or more counts support this clonotype. The antigen is not known. It was with a sample-barcoded 5' primer and a J-beta primer mix that a second PCR of roughly 6 to 12 cycles was run. TCRdb re-analysed the 5' RACE reads in MiXCR, keeping a single row per CDR3 protein. The sample yields more than 800,000 distinct CDR3 sequences, more than 25% seen once. The CDR3 sequence is 16 residues long. Germline V gene lookup returns CDR1 SGHVS and CDR2 FQNEAQ. The J segment lost 0 bases and the V segment lost 1 base, leaving 4 bases of the junction unmatched.

V gene TRBV7-8 combines with J gene TRBJ2-3; TRBD1 agrees at 7 bases. Sequencing input: blood. The sequence was obtained from an elderly woman in good health. CDR3 nucleotide sequence: TGTGCCAGCAGCTTAGTCGGGACAGTGAGCACAGATACGCAGTATTTT. Amino acid sequence: CASSLVGTVSTDTQYF.